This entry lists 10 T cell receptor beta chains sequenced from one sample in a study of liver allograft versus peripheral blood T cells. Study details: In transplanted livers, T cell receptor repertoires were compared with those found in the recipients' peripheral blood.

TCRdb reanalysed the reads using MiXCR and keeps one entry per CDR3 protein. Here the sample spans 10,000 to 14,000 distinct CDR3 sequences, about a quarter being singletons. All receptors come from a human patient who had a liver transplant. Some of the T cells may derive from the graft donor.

DNA for the CDR3: TGTGCCAGCAGCCCCTGGGGGGAACTACAGAAAGAAGCTTTCTTT. Encoded protein: CASSPWGELQKEAFF. V and J are TRBV7-9 and TRBJ1-1, with D perhaps matching TRBD1 (5 bases). Trimming stripped 5 bases from V and 8 bases from J, with 21 bases between. Germline CDR1 SEHNR, CDR2 FQNEAQ (reference sequence). The CDR3 covers 15 residues.

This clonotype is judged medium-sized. The CDR3 here is CASSINRVNTEAFF. CDR3 DNA sequence: TGTGCCAGTAGTATAAACAGGGTGAACACTGAAGCTTTCTTT. This chain links TRBV19 with TRBJ1-1, with D possibly being TRBD1 (6 bases). Deletions cut 2 bases from V and 0 bases from J, with 7 bases between. Per the germline V gene, CDR1 is LNHDA and CDR2 is SQIVND (reference sequence). CDR3 size: 14 residues.

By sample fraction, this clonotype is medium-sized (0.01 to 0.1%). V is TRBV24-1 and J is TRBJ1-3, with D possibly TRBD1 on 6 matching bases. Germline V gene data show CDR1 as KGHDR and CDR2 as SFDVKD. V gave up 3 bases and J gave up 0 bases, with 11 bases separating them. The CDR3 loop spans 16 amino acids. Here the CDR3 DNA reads TGTGCCACCAGTGATCCCAGGGGTAGCTCTGGAAACACCATATATTTT. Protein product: CATSDPRGSSGNTIYF.

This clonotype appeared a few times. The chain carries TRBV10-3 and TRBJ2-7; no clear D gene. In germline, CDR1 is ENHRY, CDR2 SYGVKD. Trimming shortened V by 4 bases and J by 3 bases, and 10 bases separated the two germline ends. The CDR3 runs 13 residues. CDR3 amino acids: CAISGGNSYEQYF. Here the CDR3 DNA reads TGTGCCATCAGTGGGGGTAATAGCTACGAGCAGTACTTC.

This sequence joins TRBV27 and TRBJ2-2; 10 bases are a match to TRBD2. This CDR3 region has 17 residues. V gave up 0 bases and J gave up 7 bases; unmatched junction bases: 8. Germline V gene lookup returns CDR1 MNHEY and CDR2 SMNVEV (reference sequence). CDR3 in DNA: TGTGCCAGCAGTTTATCTAGGCTAGCGGGGGATATCGGGGAGCTGTTTTTT. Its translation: CASSLSRLAGDIGELFF.

The CDR3 loop reads CASSLVGGRNTEAFF. For the CDR3, the DNA is TGTGCCAGCAGCTTGGTCGGGGGGCGGAACACTGAAGCTTTCTTT. The chain has TRBV5-4 and TRBJ1-1; a weak D match, TRBD1 (6 bases). Trimming left V 0 bases short and J 1 base short, with 10 bases between. This CDR3 contains 15 residues. Germline CDR1 and CDR2: SGHNT and YYREEE (reference sequence).

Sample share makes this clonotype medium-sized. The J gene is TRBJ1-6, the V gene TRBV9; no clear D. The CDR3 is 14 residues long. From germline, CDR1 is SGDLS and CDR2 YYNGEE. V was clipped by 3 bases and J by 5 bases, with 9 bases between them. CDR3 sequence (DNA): TGTGCCAGCAGCGCGGACGGTGATAATTCACCCCTCCACTTT. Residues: CASSADGDNSPLHF.

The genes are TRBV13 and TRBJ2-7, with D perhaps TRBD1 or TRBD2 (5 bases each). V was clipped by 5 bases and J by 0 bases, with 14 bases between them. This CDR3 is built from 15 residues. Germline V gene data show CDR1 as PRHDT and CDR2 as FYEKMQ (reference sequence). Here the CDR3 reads CASSNRDANSYEQYF. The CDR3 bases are TGTGCCAGCAGCAACCGGGACGCCAACTCCTACGAGCAGTACTTC.

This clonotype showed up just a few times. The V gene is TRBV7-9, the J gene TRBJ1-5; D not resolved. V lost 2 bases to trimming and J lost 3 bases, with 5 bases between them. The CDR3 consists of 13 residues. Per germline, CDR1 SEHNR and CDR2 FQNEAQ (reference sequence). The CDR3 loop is CASSLYANQPQHF. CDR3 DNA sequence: TGTGCCAGCAGCTTATACGCCAATCAGCCCCAGCATTTT.

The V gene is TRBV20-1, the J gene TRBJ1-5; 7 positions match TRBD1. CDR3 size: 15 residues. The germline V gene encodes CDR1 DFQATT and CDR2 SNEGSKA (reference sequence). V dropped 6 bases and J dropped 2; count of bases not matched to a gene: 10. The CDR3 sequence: CSAIIPGTGNQPQHF. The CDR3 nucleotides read TGCAGTGCCATAATCCCCGGGACAGGCAATCAGCCCCAGCATTTT.